This T cell receptor beta chain was profiled in a study of shared clonotypes between healthy human individuals (TCRdb year 2020). Regarding the study in general: Three men and two women, aged 18 to 49 years, made up the cohort. Each donor's leukapheresis produced roughly between roughly 0.85 and 9.5 billion PBMCs. Blood TCR repertoires of about 5 healthy adults were deeply sequenced to estimate repertoire size and the extent of clonotype sharing between individuals. For each donor, CD4 naive and CD4 memory were each run on three plates, CD8 naive on two plates, and CD8 memory on one plate. To increase sequencing depth and limit assay-specific biases, TCR repertoire library preparation and sequencing were carried out by different laboratories using diverse techniques. The full study reports these points: Even with the large sequencing depth, rarefaction of the sorted-subset datasets indicated that sequencing was incomplete. Across a few donors, around 5% of naive CD4, roughly 3.3% of naive CD8, 2% to 2.5% of memory CD4, and around 0.4% of memory CD8 clonotypes were shared. Higher generation probabilities were observed for clonotypes shared by all four sorted-subset donors than for non-shared clonotypes. Pairwise subsampling led to the expectation that sequencing depth would affect the degree of clonotype sharing among donors. Estimated clonotype richness was generally larger for naive than for memory subsets. Only blood was sampled, and tissue TCR repertoires likely differ from those in blood. The genetic and exposure-history diversity represented was limited by the small number of donors.

CD8 naive samples were CD45RO-negative cells positively selected for CCR7, giving a CD45RA+CCR7+ population that excluded TemRA cells. The donors were healthy, HIV-negative adults who had no recently reported acute infections or vaccinations. Every donor was a Caucasian adult living in Nashville, Tennessee, USA. Blood was obtained by leukapheresis, after which PBMCs were separated by Ficoll-Histopaque density gradient centrifugation and cryopreserved in liquid nitrogen vapor phase. Purity and quantity of every magnetically sorted T cell population were checked by analytical flow cytometry. From each sorted fraction, genomic DNA was isolated and quantified by UV absorbance on a Nanodrop 2000c. Using the deep immunoSEQ assay, TCR CDR3 regions were amplified from genomic DNA by multiplex PCR. Genomic DNA extracted from each cell subset was distributed evenly over all wells of several immunoSEQ 96-well plates, and each plate served as one replicate. For sorted subsets, each replicate PCR was loaded with roughly 190 ng genomic DNA, equivalent to 30,000 to 35,000 T cell genomes. The purified libraries were quantified using a Qubit 3.0 fluorometer, sized with a Bioanalyzer 2100, and then quantified again using the KAPA Library Quantification kit. A separate single-read 150-cycle Illumina NextSeq 550 flow cell was used to sequence each immunoSEQ 96-well plate. Processing in the source paper ran as follows. Because the immunoSEQ output included only junctional sequences and no quality scores, the filtering could not be the same as the filtering used for full-length reads. To assign V/J genes and CDR3, sequences were annotated against IMGT germline references using PyIR, a Python wrapper for IgBLAST v1.9. Reads were filtered out if the reads had weak V/J assignments (E-value above 1e-6), no CDR3, stop codons, out-of-frame junctions, or ambiguous translated residues. V3J clonotypes were defined as sequences sharing the same inferred V gene, J gene, and CDR3 amino acid sequence. Percentage overlap between repertoires was calculated by dividing the number of shared unique clonotypes by the size of the smaller repertoire. Richness of each repertoire was evaluated using RTK rarefaction, the Chao1 estimator, and Recon v2.1 estimates of unobserved clonotypes. OLGA was used to compute generation probabilities for all TCRbeta clonotypes that the gDNA method yielded from four donors. TCRdb holds this immuneACCESS table with in-frame rearrangements only. Some clones are missing; in checked studies, unresolved V genes explain under half, and the rest has no known cause. V and J calls and clone size are given by that table; D and trimming were obtained from the DNA. The sample records around 600,000 clones, 98% of which are singletons. Of the sample, 0.25% to 0.35% falls within the top ten clones.

Details on this clone: There is no known antigen for this receptor. Qualities for individual bases were not recorded, and no much larger clone is one base off.

CDR1 SGHVS and CDR2 FNYEAQ are derived from the germline V gene. V ends up 5 bases short and J 5 bases short, with an unmatched junction base count of 12. The CDR3 contains 19 residues, cysteine and phenylalanine counted. Only the CDR3 DNA is retained, 57 bases long and in frame from the first base. This clonotype was obtained from a man under 40 in good health. The sequence is built from TRBV7-6 and TRBJ2-2; 15 central nucleotides agree with TRBD2. What was sequenced was naive CD8+ T cells sorted from blood. The cell subset or site label here, explained by the study, means: CD45RA+CCR7+. The sequenced DNA is TGTGCCAGCAGCCGAAGTAAGGGACTAGCGGGAGGAGTAACCGGGGAGCTGTTTTTT. Its amino acids are CASSRSKGLAGGVTGELFF.